These 28 T cell receptor beta chains originate from one sample sequenced in a study of cytomegalovirus exposure and HLA in healthy donors. Both 60 Vbeta primers and 13 Jbeta primers went into the PCR. Sequencing used immunoSEQ multiplex PCR; TCRdb keeps in-frame clones, though not all of them. This table holds fewer than 70,000 clones, around 66% found once. Input material: PBMCs. The receptors here all came from a male donor in good health and CMV-seropositive.

Only one count was recorded for this clone. The V gene is TRBV6-1, the J gene TRBJ2-1, with 8 nucleotides matching TRBD1. Trimming cost V 7 bases and J 7 bases; bases outside gene matches: 6. Germline V gives CDR1 MNHNS, CDR2 SASEGT. This CDR3 has 13 amino acids. For the CDR3, the DNA is TGTGCCAGCAAATTCCAGGGGGCAAATGAGCAGTTCTTC. Translated, it gives CASKFQGANEQFF.

The V call is TRBV5-1, the J call TRBJ2-6, with D possibly matching TRBD1 (6 bases). The CDR3 sequence is 15 residues long. Germline V gene lookup returns CDR1 SGHRS and CDR2 YFSETQ. V was cut by 4 bases and J by 4 bases, with 12 bases left in between. CDR3 in DNA: TGCGCCAGCAGCCCTACAGGGTCGGGGGCCAACGTCCTGACTTTC. It yields the protein CASSPTGSGANVLTF.

The rearrangement uses TRBV5-6 and TRBJ2-5, with 13 bases lining up with TRBD2. The CDR3 covers 14 residues. The germline V gene has CDR1 SGHDT and CDR2 YYEEEE. Trimming cost V 0 bases and J 7 bases; bases outside gene matches: 0. Here the CDR3 reads CASSLGLAGGTQYF. Written as DNA, the CDR3 is TGTGCCAGCAGCTTGGGACTAGCGGGAGGGACCCAGTACTTC. The full variable domain, rest sourced from reference TRBV5-6 and TRBJ2-5, is DAGVTQSPTHLIKTRGQQVTLRCSPKSGHDTVSWYQQALGQGPQFIFQYYEEEERQRGNFPDRFSGHQFPNYSSELNVNALLLGDSALYLCASSLGLAGGTQYFGPGTRLLVL.

As regards this clone: One end of the junction fails to match germline, which may point to a read error. In DNA form, the CDR3 reads TGTTCCAGCAGCTTAGTCGGGAGGGAGCAGTACTTC. It specifies CSSSLVGREQYF. The genes are TRBV7-9 and TRBJ2-7; TRBD2 aligns across 7 bases. The germline gives CDR1 SEHNR, CDR2 FQNEAQ (reference sequence). The CDR3 length is 12 residues.

This clone has a single count. The CDR3 DNA reads TGCGCCAGCAGCCCCGACAACTCTGGAAACACCATATATTTT. Translation gives CASSPDNSGNTIYF. The chain joins TRBV10-1 to TRBJ1-3; D remains unclear. V lost 6 bases and J 0 bases, leaving 9 bases between the germline ends. The CDR3 has 14 amino acids. Per germline, CDR1 WNHNN and CDR2 SYGVQD (reference sequence).

The CDR3 region has the DNA TGCAGCGTTGATGAGTTGAACACTGAAGCTTTCTTT. Translation gives CSVDELNTEAFF. V gene TRBV29-1 combines with J gene TRBJ1-1; no reliable D call. Between the trimmed V and J ends, which lost 3 bases and 0 bases, there was a span of 5 bases. Germline CDR1 reads SQVTM; CDR2 reads ANQGSEA. This CDR3 has 12 residues.

This chain connects TRBV28 to TRBJ2-3; 10 positions agree with TRBD2. CDR3 size: 14 residues. Germline V gives CDR1 MDHEN, CDR2 SYDVKM. This chain's CDR3 is CASGSGGGSDTQYF. The CDR3 DNA follows: TGTGCAAGCGGGAGCGGGGGGGGCAGTGATACGCAGTATTTT.

The chain employs TRBV7-2 and TRBJ2-2; 14 nucleotides align to TRBD2. The CDR3 is 17 residues long. Per germline, CDR1 SGHTA and CDR2 FQGNSA. Germline trimming cut 2 bases from V and 9 bases from J; bases unmatched to any gene: 8. DNA of the CDR3: TGTGCCAGCAGCTTATCCTCGGGACTAGCGGGGGTCCGGGAGCTGTTTTTT. Translation gives CASSLSSGLAGVRELFF.

CDR3 DNA: TGTGCCAGCAGTTCGCCTAATACCTACGAGCAGTACTTC. This codes for CASSSPNTYEQYF. The J gene is TRBJ2-7, the V gene TRBV27; no clear D. CDR1 and CDR2 (germline): MNHEY, SMNVEV (reference sequence). The V end was cut by 4 bases, the J end by 2 bases, with 9 bases between. The CDR3 runs to 13 residues.

This clone was found a few times. The J gene is TRBJ2-5, the V gene TRBV28, with D maybe TRBD1 (5 bases). Trimming took 6 bases from V and 0 from J, leaving 17 bases between them. The germline V gene encodes CDR1 MDHEN and CDR2 SYDVKM. The CDR3 contains 16 residues. CDR3 region: CASSYRLVPYQETQYF. The CDR3 DNA sequence: TGTGCCAGCAGCTACAGGCTAGTCCCGTACCAAGAGACCCAGTACTTC.

The chain recombines TRBV7-9 with TRBJ2-1, with 7 bases that match TRBD1. The CDR3 runs 14 residues. J was trimmed by 8 bases and V by 5 bases; bases with no gene match: 9. Germline CDR1 and CDR2: SEHNR and FQNEAQ (reference sequence). As DNA, the CDR3 is TGTGCCAGCAGCGCCGAGACAGGGTTCGATGAGCAGTTCTTC. Translation gives CASSAETGFDEQFF.

This clone came up a few times. J is TRBJ1-5 and V is TRBV2; 8 bases are a match to TRBD1. In germline, CDR1 is SNHLY, CDR2 FYNNEI. This CDR3 has 16 residues. V lost 9 bases to trimming and J lost 0 bases; unmatched junction nucleotides: 10. CDR3 in DNA: TGTGCCAGTACACCTCGACAGGGGCCTAGCAATCAGCCCCAGCATTTT. Protein: CASTPRQGPSNQPQHF.

This clone appeared once. This chain links TRBV6-4 with TRBJ1-1; D uncertain. Trimming removed 3 bases at V and 0 bases at J, with 5 bases between. The CDR3 spans 13 residues. Germline CDR1 reads MRHNA; CDR2 reads SNTAGT. CDR3 bases: TGTGCCAGCAGTGAATCGGTGAACACTGAAGCTTTCTTT. Translating gives CASSESVNTEAFF.

This clone was detected once. This chain links TRBV30 with TRBJ2-5, with D tentatively TRBD2 (6 bases). The CDR3 sequence is 15 residues long. The germline CDR1 and CDR2 sequences are GTSNPN and SVGIG (reference sequence). V was trimmed by 7 bases and J by 1 base, leaving 19 bases between them. CDR3 bases: TGTGCCTCGAGAAGCGGGCTGGGGGTCCAAGAGACCCAGTACTTC. Translated, it gives CASRSGLGVQETQYF.

The CDR3 region is CASSFHPSTGELFF. The DNA of the CDR3 is TGCGCCAGCAGCTTCCATCCCAGCACCGGGGAGCTGTTTTTT. V and J are TRBV5-1 and TRBJ2-2; D is unclear. V was trimmed by 2 bases and J by 4 bases, leaving 9 bases between them. CDR3 size: 14 residues. CDR1 is SGHRS, CDR2 YFSETQ, per germline. Drawing the rest from reference TRBV5-1 and TRBJ2-2, the complete variable domain is KAGVTQTPRYLIKTRGQQVTLSCSPISGHRSVSWYQQTPGQGLQFLFEYFSETQRNKGNFPGRFSGRQFSNSRSEMNVSTLELGDSALYLCASSFHPSTGELFFGEGSRLTVL.

On this clone itself: Other DNA sequences within the sample encode an identical CDR3. The V call is TRBV9, the J call TRBJ2-1; TRBD2 aligns across 12 bases. V gave up 2 bases and J gave up 7 bases; unmatched junction bases: 4. The CDR3 is made up of 15 amino acids. CDR1 SGDLS and CDR2 YYNGEE come from the germline V gene. The CDR3 DNA sequence: TGTGCCAGCAGCGTGGGGGGGACTAGCGGGAATGAGCAGTTCTTC. Residues: CASSVGGTSGNEQFF. Full variable domain (outside the CDR3, taken from reference TRBV9 and TRBJ2-1): DSGVTQTPKHLITATGQRVTLRCSPRSGDLSVYWYQQSLDQGLQFLIQYYNGEERAKGNILERFSAQQFPDLHSELNLSSLELGDSALYFCASSVGGTSGNEQFFGPGTRLTVL.

This chain joins TRBV19 and TRBJ2-5; D is possibly TRBD2 (6 bases). Germline CDR1 LNHDA, CDR2 SQIVND (reference sequence). Trimming took 6 bases from V and 3 from J, leaving 14 bases between them. The CDR3 runs to 14 residues. This CDR3 is CASSSGSGEETQYF. The CDR3, as DNA: TGTGCCAGTAGCTCCGGGTCGGGGGAAGAGACCCAGTACTTC.

The table lists this clone with a few counts. The rearrangement joins TRBV5-1 to TRBJ2-2; 8 positions agree with TRBD1. After removal of 4 bases from V and 4 bases from J, the junction contained 6 bases not matched to a gene. The germline V gene encodes CDR1 SGHRS and CDR2 YFSETQ. This CDR3 comprises 15 residues. CDR3 protein: CASSTRTGTTGELFF. The CDR3 coding sequence is TGCGCCAGCAGCACCCGGACAGGGACCACCGGGGAGCTGTTTTTT.

The chain joins TRBV30 to TRBJ2-7; D remains ambiguous. The CDR3 has 11 residues. CDR1 GTSNPN and CDR2 SVGIG come from the germline V gene (reference sequence). V gave up 7 bases and J gave up 1 base, with 8 bases separating them. The CDR3 DNA sequence: TGTGCCTATGGGCAATCCTACGAGCAGTACTTC. This sequence encodes CAYGQSYEQYF.

The chain has TRBV7-9 and TRBJ2-3, with TRBD2 as a possible D gene (6 bases). CDR1 is SEHNR, CDR2 FQNEAQ, per germline (reference sequence). The CDR3 has 17 residues. V lost 2 bases, J lost 5 bases, and 20 bases lay in between. In nucleotides, the CDR3 is TGTGCCAGCAGCTTACCCCGGGGTAGCGGAAGGGGAGATACGCAGTATTTT. Protein product: CASSLPRGSGRGDTQYF.

The chain combines TRBV6-5 with TRBJ1-2; D is unresolved. Per the germline V gene, CDR1 is MNHEY and CDR2 is SVGAGI. With 2 bases removed from V and 4 bases from J, the gap between germline ends came to 14 bases. This CDR3 comprises 15 residues. The CDR3 region has the DNA TGTGCCAGCAGTTACGGTGGTCTGGTCGGCTATGGCTACACCTTC. Its translation: CASSYGGLVGYGYTF.

The chain is built from TRBV6-5 and TRBJ1-1, with a tentative D call TRBD1 (5 bases). CDR1 and CDR2 from the germline V gene are MNHEY and SVGAGI. The V end was cut by 5 bases, the J end by 0 bases, with 13 bases between. The CDR3 contains 15 residues. In DNA form, the CDR3 reads TGTGCCAGCAGTAGGAGGAGGGGCTTGAACACTGAAGCTTTCTTT. Translated, it gives CASSRRRGLNTEAFF.

This rearrangement joins TRBV4-1 to TRBJ1-3; possible D gene TRBD1, 6 bases. The CDR3 totals 15 residues. Trimming removed 4 bases from V and 0 bases from J, with 10 bases in between. The germline gives CDR1 MGHRA, CDR2 YSYEKL. The CDR3 nucleotides read TGCGCCAGCAGCCGAACGGACAGCTCTGGAAACACCATATATTTT. This translates into CASSRTDSSGNTIYF.

Points on this clone: In the same sample, other DNA sequences code for this CDR3. V usage is TRBV7-9 and J usage is TRBJ2-4; D is possibly TRBD2 (6 bases). Per germline, CDR1 SEHNR and CDR2 FQNEAQ (reference sequence). CDR3 length equals 16 residues. Deletions cut 5 bases from V and 0 bases from J, with 14 bases between. CDR3 nucleotides: TGTGCCAGCAGCGCGGGACCCGGGGGAGCCAAAAACATTCAGTACTTC. It codes for CASSAGPGGAKNIQYF.

This clone was seen a few times. V and J are TRBV27 and TRBJ1-1, with 8 bases fitting TRBD1. The V gene's germline CDR1 is MNHEY and CDR2 SMNVEV (reference sequence). The CDR3 consists of 15 residues. With 3 bases clipped from V and 4 bases from J, the junction kept 7 bases outside the gene matches. The chain's CDR3 is CASSFYPGGATEAFF. CDR3 in DNA: TGTGCCAGCAGTTTTTATCCAGGGGGCGCCACTGAAGCTTTCTTT.

CDR3 amino acids: CASSDSGNSGANVLTF. DNA for the CDR3: TGTGCCAGCAGTGACTCTGGCAACTCTGGGGCCAACGTCCTGACTTTC. J is TRBJ2-6 and V is TRBV6-4; D unresolved. The CDR3 has 16 residues. Germline assignment: CDR1 MRHNA and CDR2 SNTAGT. The V gene lost 0 bases and the J gene lost 0 bases, with 6 bases spanning the gap.

The rearrangement links TRBV7-9 to TRBJ2-1; TRBD2 might be the D (6 bases). The germline gives CDR1 SEHNR, CDR2 FQNEAQ (reference sequence). The CDR3 loop spans 13 amino acids. Trimming removed 7 bases at V and 4 bases at J, with 11 bases between. CDR3 amino acids: CASTPGGYNEQFF. DNA for the CDR3: TGTGCCAGCACCCCAGGAGGGTACAATGAGCAGTTCTTC. Full variable domain (rest looked up from reference TRBV7-9 and TRBJ2-1): DTGVSQNPRHKITKRGQNVTFRCDPISEHNRLYWYRQTLGQGPEFLTYFQNEAQLEKSRLLSDRFSAERPKGSFSTLEIQRTEQGDSAMYLCASTPGGYNEQFFGPGTRLTVL.

About this clone: No conserved phenylalanine or tryptophan is present at the end of the CDR3, so a read error is the likely explanation. The DNA is left out, because the CDR3 cannot be placed on it with certainty; the CDR3 is given as TCRdb lists it. The rearrangement links TRBV11-1 to TRBJ1-1; the table names TRBD1, a call not compared with the DNA. Germline V gene data show CDR1 as SGHAT and CDR2 as FQDESV (reference sequence). From its first to its last residue, the CDR3 has 13 amino acids. The CDR3 sequence is CASRSRGTAPFQL.